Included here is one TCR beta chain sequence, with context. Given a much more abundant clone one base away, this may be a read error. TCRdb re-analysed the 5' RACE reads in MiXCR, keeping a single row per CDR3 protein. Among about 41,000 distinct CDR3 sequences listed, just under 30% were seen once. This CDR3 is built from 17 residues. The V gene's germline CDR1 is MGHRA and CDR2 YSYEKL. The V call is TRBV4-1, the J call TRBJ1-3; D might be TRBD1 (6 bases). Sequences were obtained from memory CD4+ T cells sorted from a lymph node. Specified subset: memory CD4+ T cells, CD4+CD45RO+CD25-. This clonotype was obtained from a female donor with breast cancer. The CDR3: CTSSQSGTMSSGNTIYF. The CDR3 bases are TGCACCAGCAGCCAATCCGGGACAATGAGCTCTGGAAACACCATATATTTT.